This T cell receptor (beta chain) was sequenced during a study of T cells after yellow fever vaccination. Across the whole study: Some fractions had low cell numbers, and these were prepared with SMART-Seq v4 Ultra Low Input.

The germline V gene has CDR1 SSHAT and CDR2 FNYEAQ (reference sequence). The CDR3 loop spans 15 amino acids. About this clonotype: Germline is not matched at one junction end, which may reflect a read error.

TCRdb recomputed calls from the 5' RACE reads with MiXCR, one row per CDR3 protein. The sample contains about 630,000 distinct CDR3 sequences, roughly an eighth of which appear only once. Sequences were derived from PBMCs, sampled on the day of the yellow fever booster vaccination. The chain is built from TRBV7-7 and TRBJ2-3; D gene uncertain. The sequence was collected from a man aged 25 to 40 who received the YFV17D yellow fever vaccine. The DNA for the CDR3 is TGTGCTAGCAGCCCAGAACAGCCCCGAAGGGTGTTGGGGTATTTT. Protein sequence: CASSPEQPRRVLGYF.